A single sample gave rise to the 11 T cell receptor beta chains below, sequenced in a study of blood T cell repertoires in COVID-19. Assay used: immunoSEQ multiplex PCR; TCRdb lists only in-frame clones, some missing. In the table there are 400,000 to 450,000 clones, 90% of which are singletons. The specimen sequenced was PBMCs or T cells enriched from blood (not recorded which). These receptors were taken from a man younger than 35 who had recovered from COVID-19.

V and J are TRBV2 and TRBJ1-5; D is possibly TRBD1 (6 bases). CDR1 is SNHLY and CDR2 is FYNNEI in the germline V gene. This CDR3 is built from 13 residues. The V gene lost 8 bases and the J gene lost 3 bases, with 11 bases spanning the gap. CDR3 loop: CASRQDNNQPQHF. Written as DNA, the CDR3 is TGTGCCAGCCGACAGGATAACAATCAGCCCCAGCATTTT.

The genes are TRBV6-5 and TRBJ2-7, with 11 bases lining up with TRBD1. Looked up from germline, CDR1 is MNHEY and CDR2 is SVGAGI. This CDR3 has 15 amino acids. J gave up 4 bases and V 7 bases, and 9 bases lay outside the gene matches. CDR3 coding DNA: TGTGCCAGCACCATCTGGGGACAGGGGGAATACGAGCAGTACTTC. Its protein product is CASTIWGQGEYEQYF.

The chain couples TRBV5-1 to TRBJ1-3; D not resolved. The CDR3 has 15 residues. V lost 0 bases and J 0 bases, leaving 7 bases between the germline ends. CDR1 SGHRS and CDR2 YFSETQ come from the germline V gene. For the CDR3, the DNA is TGCGCCAGCAGCTTGGGACTGATCTCTGGAAACACCATATATTTT. Translating it yields CASSLGLISGNTIYF.

This chain links TRBV5-8 with TRBJ1-5; possible D gene TRBD1, 6 bases. V lost 2 bases and J 5 bases, leaving 17 bases between the germline ends. This CDR3 region has 16 residues. In germline, CDR1 is SGHTS, CDR2 YDEGEE. The chain's CDR3 is CASSFRDIPGDQPQHF. CDR3 bases: TGTGCCAGCAGCTTCCGGGACATCCCTGGGGATCAGCCCCAGCATTTT.

Notes on this clone: In the same sample, other DNA sequences code for this CDR3. DNA for the CDR3: TGTGCCAGCAGCCCGGACAGGAATCAGCCCCAGCATTTT. Its protein is CASSPDRNQPQHF. The chain links TRBV11-2 to TRBJ1-5; 7 positions match TRBD1. Germline V gene lookup returns CDR1 SGHAT and CDR2 FQNNGV. The CDR3 extends over 13 amino acids. The V gene end was trimmed by 5 bases and the J gene end by 4 bases; junction bases not matched to a gene: 2.

The chain links TRBV28 to TRBJ1-4; D may be TRBD1 (5 bases). The CDR3 covers 15 residues. Trimming took 7 bases from V and 0 from J, leaving 12 bases between them. CDR1 and CDR2 (germline): MDHEN, SYDVKM. The CDR3 bases are TGTGCCAGCACCTGGGGGGGTTCAACTAATGAAAAACTGTTTTTT. This encodes CASTWGGSTNEKLFF.

The rearrangement uses TRBV27 and TRBJ2-1, with 7 bases fitting TRBD2. This CDR3 has 15 amino acids. V shed 3 bases and J 7 bases; nucleotides not matched to a gene: 9. CDR1 is MNHEY and CDR2 is SMNVEV in the germline V gene (reference sequence). Here the CDR3 reads CASSFWGREENEQFF. In DNA form, the CDR3 reads TGTGCCAGCAGTTTTTGGGGGAGGGAAGAGAATGAGCAGTTCTTC.

This clone has a single count. The genes are TRBV7-8 and TRBJ2-5, with 9 bases lining up with TRBD1. V shed 5 bases and J 4 bases; nucleotides not matched to a gene: 8. The CDR3 covers 15 residues. CDR1 and CDR2 from the germline V gene are SGHVS and FQNEAQ. CDR3 region: CASSPGQGWLETQYF. CDR3 DNA sequence: TGTGCCAGCAGCCCGGGACAGGGTTGGTTAGAGACCCAGTACTTC.

In nucleotides, the CDR3 is TGTGCCAGCAGATGGGAGGGGAGTGCCTACGAGCAGTACTTC. Translation: CASRWEGSAYEQYF. The chain carries TRBV6-5 and TRBJ2-7, with TRBD2 identical over 7 bases. The junction had 7 bases not matched to a gene; V was cut back by 6 bases and J by 2 bases. Germline V gives CDR1 MNHEY, CDR2 SVGAGI. The CDR3 runs to 14 residues.

This chain connects TRBV6-1 to TRBJ1-5; D may be TRBD1 (5 bases). Germline CDR1 MNHNS, CDR2 SASEGT. V lost 2 bases and J lost 3, with 8 bases in between. The CDR3 runs 14 residues. The CDR3 DNA follows: TGTGCCAGCAGTGAACAGGGCTCCAATCAGCCCCAGCATTTT. Protein sequence: CASSEQGSNQPQHF.

The V and J genes are TRBV11-1 and TRBJ1-6; 8 bases are shared with TRBD1. V shed 4 bases and J 6 bases; nucleotides not matched to a gene: 5. This CDR3 is built from 15 residues. Germline V CDR1 and CDR2: SGHAT, FQDESV (reference sequence). The CDR3 loop is CASSWNGQGNSPLHF. In DNA, the CDR3 is TGTGCCAGCAGCTGGAACGGACAGGGTAATTCACCCCTCCACTTT.